Each of the 4 T cell receptor beta chains below was sequenced from the same sample in a study of blood T cell repertoires in COVID-19. The table came from immunoSEQ multiplex PCR; TCRdb's copy has only in-frame clones and leaves some out. The data contain 250,000 to 350,000 clones, 85% to 90% of them singletons. Sequenced: PBMCs or T cells enriched from blood (not recorded which). The source of these receptors is a young woman who had recovered from COVID-19.

V and J are TRBV7-9 and TRBJ2-1; TRBD1 matches at 9 bases. From germline, CDR1 is SEHNR and CDR2 FQNEAQ (reference sequence). Unmatched junction bases numbered 7, after V lost 3 bases and J lost 7 bases. This CDR3 has 15 residues. The CDR3 loop reads CASSLGDREWNEQFF. In DNA form, the CDR3 reads TGTGCCAGCAGCTTGGGGGACAGGGAGTGGAATGAGCAGTTCTTC.

This clone has just a few counts. Germline and junction disagree at one end, which may indicate a read error. The V and J genes are TRBV27 and TRBJ2-1; 12 nucleotides line up with TRBD1. The length of the CDR3 is 17 residues. Germline V lookup: CDR1 MNHEY, CDR2 SMNVEV (reference sequence). The CDR3 sequence: CASSSNRGQGAYNEQFF. CDR3 DNA sequence: TGTGCCAGCAGTTCGAACAGGGGACAGGGGGCCTATAATGAGCAGTTCTTC.

The J gene is TRBJ1-6, the V gene TRBV2, with 7 bases that match TRBD1. Losses at the gene ends were 3 bases for V and 0 bases for J; bases not matched to a gene: 2. The CDR3 runs 16 residues. Germline CDR1 and CDR2: SNHLY and FYNNEI. In DNA, the CDR3 is TGTGCCAGCAGTGAGGACAGGAGCTCCTATAATTCACCCCTCCACTTT. As protein: CASSEDRSSYNSPLHF.

V usage is TRBV30 and J usage is TRBJ1-5; D possibly corresponds to TRBD1 (6 bases). The CDR3 is 15 amino acids. V lost 2 bases, J lost 5 bases, and 16 bases lay in between. Germline assignment: CDR1 GTSNPN and CDR2 SVGIG (reference sequence). CDR3 coding DNA: TGTGCCTGGAGTCCACAAGTGGGGGCGGATCAGCCCCAGCATTTT. Translating it yields CAWSPQVGADQPQHF. The full variable domain, in which reference TRBV30 and TRBJ1-5 provide the parts outside the CDR3, is SQTIHQWPATLVQPVGSPLSLECTVEGTSNPNLYWYRQAAGRGLQLLFYSVGIGQISSEVPQNLSASRPQDRQFILSSKKLLLSDSGFYLCAWSPQVGADQPQHFGDGTRLSIL.